The 24 T cell receptor beta chains presented below share a single source sample, sequenced in a study of T cells after posttransplantation cyclophosphamide. Busulfan-fludarabine conditioning, marrow transplant, and cyclophosphamide on days +3 and +4 were administered. TCRdb's copy holds only in-frame clones and misses some; the assay was immunoSEQ multiplex PCR. Among some 3,300 clones listed, roughly 80% were seen once. Material: PBMCs, obtained approximately 28 weeks after allogeneic stem cell transplant with posttransplant cyclophosphamide. The receptors originated from a male patient aged 60-69 years who received an allogeneic stem cell transplant from a related donor and was CMV-positive. Some T cells may be supplied by the graft donor.

This clone was detected only once. The rearrangement joins TRBV18 to TRBJ2-1, with D unclear. Trimming removed 3 bases from V and 7 bases from J, with 4 bases in between. The V gene's germline CDR1 is KGHSH and CDR2 LQKENI. The CDR3 runs to 11 residues. Here the CDR3 reads CASSPRNEQFF. CDR3 bases: TGTGCCAGCTCACCCCGTAATGAGCAGTTCTTC.

The J gene is TRBJ2-3, the V gene TRBV4-3, with D possibly matching TRBD2 (6 bases). The CDR3 covers 16 residues. Germline V lookup: CDR1 LGHNA, CDR2 YSLEER. The V gene lost 0 bases and the J gene lost 3 bases, with 13 bases spanning the gap. The CDR3 DNA follows: TGCGCCAGCAGCCAAGAAGAGGGCGGGATTACAGATACGCAGTATTTT. Encoded protein: CASSQEEGGITDTQYF.

The V gene is TRBV5-1, the J gene TRBJ1-6, with 7 bases fitting TRBD1. Germline trimming cut 3 bases from V and 6 bases from J; bases unmatched to any gene: 3. Germline V gives CDR1 SGHRS, CDR2 YFSETQ. This CDR3 region has 14 residues. CDR3 bases: TGCGCCAGCAGCTCCGGGACAGTTAATTCACCCCTCCACTTT. Its translation: CASSSGTVNSPLHF.

CDR3 region: CASSLSTRQVSTDTQYF. CDR3 DNA: TGTGCCAGCAGCTTAAGTACCCGCCAGGTTAGCACAGATACGCAGTATTTT. V usage is TRBV11-2 and J usage is TRBJ2-3; no clear D. This CDR3 contains 17 residues. V lost 2 bases to trimming and J lost 0 bases, with 15 bases between them. Germline V gene data show CDR1 as SGHAT and CDR2 as FQNNGV.

The count of this clone is one. This sequence joins TRBV5-5 and TRBJ1-3, with D uncertain. Trimming removed 0 bases from V and 4 bases from J, with 11 bases in between. CDR1 SGHKS and CDR2 YYEKEE come from the germline V gene (reference sequence). This CDR3 comprises 15 residues. The CDR3: CASSLALGSGNTIYF. CDR3 in DNA: TGTGCCAGCAGCTTGGCTCTTGGCTCCGGAAACACCATATATTTT.

Only a few counts were recorded for this clone. The V call is TRBV11-1, the J call TRBJ2-7, with D tentatively TRBD1 (6 bases). The V gene's germline CDR1 is SGHAT and CDR2 FQDESV (reference sequence). This CDR3 comprises 14 residues. Trimming took 5 bases from V and 3 from J, leaving 14 bases between them. CDR3 DNA sequence: TGTGCCAGCAGCCCCCGAGGCAGGGGCTACGAGCAGTACTTC. Its protein is CASSPRGRGYEQYF.

The chain carries TRBV15 and TRBJ2-5; TRBD2 matches at 12 bases. CDR3 length equals 19 residues. CDR1 is LNHNV and CDR2 is YYDKDF in the germline V gene (reference sequence). J lost 1 base, V lost 0 bases, and 9 bases had no gene match. The CDR3 sequence is CATSRDGWLAGGPQETQYF. CDR3 DNA sequence: TGTGCCACCAGCAGAGATGGGTGGCTAGCGGGGGGGCCCCAAGAGACCCAGTACTTC.

This clone occurred a few times. The chain links TRBV5-1 to TRBJ1-2; D perhaps matches TRBD1 (5 bases). Trimming took off 0 bases at V and 3 bases at J, with 6 bases between the two ends. This CDR3 is 13 amino acids long. CDR1 SGHRS and CDR2 YFSETQ come from the germline V gene. The CDR3 loop reads CASSLVGDYGYTF. DNA for the CDR3: TGCGCCAGCAGCTTGGTAGGGGACTATGGCTACACCTTC.

This rearrangement joins TRBV6-6 to TRBJ2-3; 9 nucleotides agree with TRBD2. Trimming at V came to 8 bases and at J to 1 base, leaving 7 bases not matched to a gene. This CDR3 region has 15 residues. Germline CDR1 MNHNY, CDR2 SVGAGI (reference sequence). This chain's CDR3 is CASLPLAGGTDTQYF. Here the CDR3 DNA reads TGTGCCAGCCTCCCGTTAGCGGGGGGCACAGATACGCAGTATTTT.

This clone was picked up a small number of times. This sequence joins TRBV28 and TRBJ2-1; D not resolved. From germline, CDR1 is MDHEN and CDR2 SYDVKM. The CDR3 contains 11 residues. Trimming took off 6 bases at V and 8 bases at J, with 8 bases between the two ends. CDR3 DNA sequence: TGTGCCAGCAGCCCGAGCGATGAGCAGTTCTTC. Its protein product is CASSPSDEQFF.

CDR3 in amino acids: CAWSRLAGARESGELFF. Written as DNA, the CDR3 is TGTGCCTGGAGTCGCCTAGCGGGAGCCCGAGAGTCCGGGGAGCTGTTTTTT. The chain employs TRBV30 and TRBJ2-2; 10 bases are shared with TRBD2. The CDR3 length is 17 residues. Germline values: CDR1 GTSNPN, CDR2 SVGIG (reference sequence). The trim removed 2 bases at V and 6 bases at J, leaving 12 bases unmatched.

The CDR3 region is CASSLEGVDTQYF. The DNA of the CDR3 is TGCGCCAGCAGCTTGGAGGGGGTGGATACGCAGTATTTT. The gene calls are TRBV5-1 and TRBJ2-3, with D tentatively TRBD1 (6 bases). Trimming took off 0 bases at V and 6 bases at J, with 8 bases between the two ends. The CDR3 extends over 13 amino acids. Germline CDR1 SGHRS, CDR2 YFSETQ.

This clone was detected only a few times. V usage is TRBV19 and J usage is TRBJ2-1, with a tentative D call TRBD2 (6 bases). The V and J ends lost 3 bases and 4 bases respectively, with 10 bases between them. Germline V CDR1 and CDR2: LNHDA, SQIVND (reference sequence). CDR3 size: 14 residues. Here the CDR3 reads CASSMRSGYNEQFF. The CDR3 DNA sequence: TGTGCCAGTAGTATGCGGAGCGGGTACAATGAGCAGTTCTTC.

This clone was counted between two and nine times. Other DNA sequences within the sample encode an identical CDR3. The CDR3 DNA reads TGTGCCAGCAGCTCCGGGACTAGCCACACCGGGGAGCTGTTTTTT. This encodes CASSSGTSHTGELFF. The chain combines TRBV7-3 with TRBJ2-2; 9 nucleotides line up with TRBD2. The CDR3 loop spans 15 amino acids. V was clipped by 4 bases and J by 3 bases; unmatched bases: 3. The germline V gene has CDR1 SGHTA and CDR2 FQGTGA.

This sequence joins TRBV29-1 and TRBJ2-1; D is unclear. This CDR3 comprises 13 residues. The V gene lost 4 bases and the J gene lost 2 bases, with 9 bases spanning the gap. CDR1 is SQVTM and CDR2 is ANQGSEA in the germline V gene. CDR3 coding DNA: TGCAGCGTTGCCCGTGGGCCCTACAATGAGCAGTTCTTC. Amino acids: CSVARGPYNEQFF.

The chain uses TRBV18 and TRBJ1-2, with 7 bases fitting TRBD1. Germline trimming cut 0 bases from V and 4 bases from J; bases unmatched to any gene: 2. The CDR3 contains 14 residues. Germline CDR1 and CDR2: KGHSH and LQKENI. The CDR3 bases are TGTGCCAGCTCACCACCGACAGGGAGCTATGGCTACACCTTC. It is translated as CASSPPTGSYGYTF.

The rearrangement links TRBV11-2 to TRBJ2-7; 9 positions agree with TRBD1. Unmatched junction bases numbered 5, after V lost 5 bases and J lost 0 bases. Per the germline V gene, CDR1 is SGHAT and CDR2 is FQNNGV. The CDR3 has 15 amino acids. The CDR3: CASSLQGALSYEQYF. In DNA form, the CDR3 reads TGTGCCAGCAGCCTACAGGGGGCCCTCTCCTACGAGCAGTACTTC.

The chain employs TRBV2 and TRBJ2-5; TRBD1 agrees at 9 bases. The last part of the DNA fits TRBJ2-7 better; the J call may be wrong. Germline V gives CDR1 SNHLY, CDR2 FYNNEI. This CDR3 has 16 amino acids. CDR3 DNA: TGTGCCAGCAGTGATGCCAGGGGACAGGGCCTCGCCGAGCAGTACTTC. Encoded protein: CASSDARGQGLAEQYF.

V is TRBV7-9 and J is TRBJ1-1; a weak D match, TRBD1 (5 bases). Trimming stripped 4 bases from V and 1 base from J, with 7 bases between. The V gene's germline CDR1 is SEHNR and CDR2 FQNEAQ (reference sequence). This CDR3 contains 13 residues. The CDR3 coding sequence is TGTGCCAGCAGCTCTACAGGGAACACTGAAGCTTTCTTT. It yields the protein CASSSTGNTEAFF.

Comment on this clone: Other DNA sequences in the same sample also yield this CDR3. The V and J genes are TRBV7-2 and TRBJ1-6; 9 bases line up with TRBD1. Per the germline V gene, CDR1 is SGHTA and CDR2 is FQGNSA. The CDR3 contains 18 residues. With V trimmed by 4 bases and J by 2 bases, 9 bases remained unmatched. The CDR3 nucleotides are TGTGCCAGCAGCTCAGTCACAGGGGGCCGTCCCTATAATTCACCCCTCCACTTT. Its protein product is CASSSVTGGRPYNSPLHF.

This clone occurred once. This rearrangement joins TRBV5-6 to TRBJ2-1; D may be TRBD1 (6 bases). Germline CDR1 reads SGHDT; CDR2 reads YYEEEE. This CDR3 spans 15 amino acids. V was trimmed by 2 bases and J by 2 bases, leaving 11 bases between them. CDR3 nucleotides: TGTGCCAGCAGCTTAAACAGGGCTCCCTACAATGAGCAGTTCTTC. Encoded protein: CASSLNRAPYNEQFF.

The CDR3 protein is CASSIGQGGFQPQHF. The CDR3 DNA reads TGTGCCAGTAGTATCGGACAGGGGGGTTTTCAGCCCCAGCATTTT. V gene TRBV19 combines with J gene TRBJ1-5; TRBD1 matches at 10 bases. V was pared by 3 bases and J by 6 bases, with 5 bases of the junction left unmatched. Germline CDR1 and CDR2: LNHDA and SQIVND (reference sequence). CDR3 size: 15 residues.

This clone was seen once. This chain joins TRBV6-5 and TRBJ2-1; D is ambiguous. The CDR3 runs to 16 residues. Looked up from germline, CDR1 is MNHEY and CDR2 is SVGAGI. Trimming took 2 bases from V and 0 from J, leaving 11 bases between them. The CDR3 reads CASSYRSSSSYNEQFF. As DNA, the CDR3 is TGTGCCAGCAGTTACCGTAGCTCAAGCTCCTACAATGAGCAGTTCTTC.

To note about this clone: A junction end diverges from the germline sequence, so it may reflect a read error. The identical CDR3 is also encoded by other nucleotide sequences in the sample. The V gene is TRBV7-2, the J gene TRBJ1-6; 9 bases agree with TRBD1. CDR1 SGHTA and CDR2 FQGNSA come from the germline V gene. The CDR3 is made up of 18 amino acids. The chain's CDR3 is CASSSVTGGRPYNSPLHF. The DNA of the CDR3 is TGTGCCAGCAGCTCAGTCACAGGGGGCCGTCCCTATAATTCCCCCCTCCACTTT.